This T cell receptor beta chain was recovered during a study of T cell changes during pregnancy in multiple sclerosis (dated by TCRdb to between 2019 and 2020). About the investigation overall: The study examined how the T cell repertoire changed over the course of pregnancy in women with multiple sclerosis.

This clone was counted between two and nine times. The antigen it recognizes is unknown. No qualities accompany the bases; no much larger clone lies one base away. The CDR3 runs 11 residues from the cysteine to the phenylalanine. The kept DNA is CDR3 alone, 33 bases in frame from the first base. At the junction V is shortened by 7 bases and J by 8 bases; bases outside the gene matches: 7. CDR1 and CDR2, per the germline V gene, are SQVTM and ANQGSEA. Preparation of the library involved the immunoSEQ multiplex PCR assay. Entries here come from immuneACCESS through TCRdb and include only in-frame sequences with V and J called. Some clones fail to appear in such tables; in the studies checked, an unresolved V gene covers under half of the shortfall, and the cause of the remainder is unknown. For this sample there are around 130,000 clones; roughly 95% appear just once. The top ten clones comprise 0.44% of the sample.

This TCR came from a female donor with multiple sclerosis, enrolled in a pregnancy study. Recombination linked TRBV29-1 to TRBJ1-2, and 7 junctional nucleotides match TRBD1. Sequencing used peripheral blood, obtained after pregnancy. The CDR3: CSADDRAGYTF. The nucleotide sequence is given as TGCAGCGCCGACGACAGGGCCGGCTACACCTTC.